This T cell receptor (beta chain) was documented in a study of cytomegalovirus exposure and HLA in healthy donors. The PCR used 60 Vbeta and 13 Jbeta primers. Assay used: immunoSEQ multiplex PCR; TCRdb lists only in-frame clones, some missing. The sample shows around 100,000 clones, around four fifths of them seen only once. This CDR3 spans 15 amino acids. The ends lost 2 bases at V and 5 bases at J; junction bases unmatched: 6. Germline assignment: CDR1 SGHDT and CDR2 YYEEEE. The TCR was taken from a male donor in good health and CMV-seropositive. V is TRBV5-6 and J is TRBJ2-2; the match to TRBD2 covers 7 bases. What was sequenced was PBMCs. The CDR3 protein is CASSLKGRVTGELFF. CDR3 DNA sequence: TGTGCCAGCAGCTTAAAGGGGAGGGTAACCGGGGAGCTGTTTTTT. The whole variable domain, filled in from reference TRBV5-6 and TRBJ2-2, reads DAGVTQSPTHLIKTRGQQVTLRCSPKSGHDTVSWYQQALGQGPQFIFQYYEEEERQRGNFPDRFSGHQFPNYSSELNVNALLLGDSALYLCASSLKGRVTGELFFGEGSRLTVL.